The source of this TCR beta chain is a study of blood T cell repertoires in COVID-19. Study at large: The United States, Italy and Spain supplied acute and convalescent COVID-19 samples.

Study processing details: Quantification of nucleated cells was approximated via reference gene primer amplification. Produced via immunoSEQ multiplex PCR; TCRdb's table is partial and in-frame only. D and trimming were read from the DNA, whereas the V and J calls and clone size are those reported in that table. The sample has 130,000 to 150,000 clones, under 90% seen once; the top ten hold 35% to 45%. CDR3 length: 14 residues. V shed 5 bases, J shed 8 bases, and the junction held 6 bases outside the gene matches. The germline V gene has CDR1 SEHNR and CDR2 FQNEAQ (reference sequence). Sequencing was done on a sample of peripheral blood. The chain carries TRBV7-9 and TRBJ1-4; 9 nucleotides agree with TRBD1. The TCR originated in a human donor in a cohort sampled during active COVID-19. The CDR3 DNA reads TGTGCCAGCAGCCTCGGGACAGGGAGGGAAAAACTGTTTTTT. This encodes CASSLGTGREKLFF.